This record concerns one T cell receptor (beta chain) sequence. No antigen is known for it. These data belong to a study of EBV T-cell therapy then PD-1 blockade in nasopharyngeal carcinoma. The treatment denotes: AdE1-LMPpoly-expanded autologous EBV-specific T-cell therapy followed by anti-PD-1 nivolumab. Produced via immunoSEQ multiplex PCR; TCRdb's table is partial and in-frame only. The table records around 23,000 clones, around 82% of them present only once. The specimen was CD8+ T cells from blood, collected at approximately day 64 from a patient whose treatment included autologous EBV-specific T cells and nivolumab. The sequence derives from a man aged 40-49 years with nasopharyngeal carcinoma.

CDR3 in amino acids: CASSQGTGDYEQYF. In nucleotides, the CDR3 is TGCGCCAGCAGCCAAGGGACCGGCGACTACGAGCAGTACTTC. J is TRBJ2-7 and V is TRBV4-3, with no clear D. Per the germline V gene, CDR1 is LGHNA and CDR2 is YSLEER. This CDR3 is 14 amino acids long. V was cut by 1 base and J by 3 bases, with 10 bases left in between.